This T cell receptor beta chain was documented in a study of blood T cell repertoires in COVID-19. The overall study: Researchers got acute and convalescent COVID-19 samples from the United States, Italy and Spain. T cells, B-cell-depleted T cells, or PBMCs provided the cDNA or gDNA that served as material.

J lost 4 bases, V lost 4 bases, and 10 bases had no gene match. This CDR3 comprises 16 residues. Germline CDR1 KGHSY, CDR2 FQNENV. As originally analysed: Amplification of reference gene primers was used by the study to estimate nucleated cell counts. Measured with immunoSEQ multiplex PCR; TCRdb has only the in-frame clones, and not every one. Clone size and the V and J calls come from that table; the DNA yielded D and trimming. The sample carries under 75,000 clones, roughly 84% recorded once. This receptor was identified in a woman aged 65 to 85 with acute or convalescent COVID-19. This sequence joins TRBV16 and TRBJ1-2; 9 nucleotides line up with TRBD1. Sequencing was carried out using peripheral blood. The DNA of the CDR3 is TGTGCCAGCAGCCGAACTTTGGGACAGGGACTCTATGGCTACACCTTC. Translation: CASSRTLGQGLYGYTF.